This is a list of T cell receptor beta chains from one sample in a study of cytomegalovirus exposure and HLA in healthy donors. The protocol was immunoSEQ multiplex PCR, while the TCRdb copy is restricted to in-frame clones and leaves out a portion. The table lists fewer than 250,000 clones, around 87% of them singletons. Sequencing was done on a sample of PBMCs. These receptors came from a man between 18 and 29 years old in good health and CMV-seronegative. CDR3s include the opening cysteine and the closing phenylalanine or tryptophan. The order of the fields is J gene, V gene, CDR3 protein.

TRBJ2-7 TRBV19 CASSLTDGLYEQYF
TRBJ1-1 TRBV28 CASKQGANTEAFF
TRBJ2-5 TRBV7-3 CASSFGTGGETQYF
TRBJ1-3 TRBV7-2 CASSLVQGAGNTIYF
TRBJ1-1 TRBV5-6 CASRVQGDTEAFF
TRBJ2-5 TRBV6-5 CASSLQGGQETQYF
TRBJ2-1 TRBV10-3 CAISEWGEREVNEQFF
TRBJ1-2 TRBV4-1 CASSQGQGGYGYTF
TRBJ1-4 TRBV28 CASSRLPQGRDEKLFF
TRBJ2-1 TRBV6-1 CASSEAGVSSYNEQFF
TRBJ2-7 TRBV10-3 CAIPLVASFPYEQYF
TRBJ2-5 TRBV28 CASSWASVSQETQYF
TRBJ2-3 TRBV6-5 CASSYGHLVNTDTQYF
TRBJ1-2 TRBV27 CASKPGSFNYGYTF
TRBJ2-2 TRBV30 CAWSVSGAGELFF
TRBJ2-7 TRBV7-9 CASSEFRGRGIHEQYF
TRBJ1-2 TRBV2 CASSVGQGFVNYGYTF
TRBJ2-2 TRBV28 CASSLGLARTGELFF
TRBJ1-6 TRBV7-9 CASSQDRMPLHF
TRBJ2-2 TRBV7-2 CASSFDRTNTGELFF
TRBJ2-7 TRBV2 CASSRDTGYEQYF
TRBJ2-1 TRBV5-4 CASSLGEALIYEQFF
TRBJ1-2 TRBV9 CASSRTGENGYTF
TRBJ1-1 TRBV5-5 CASSLKWSDTEAFF
TRBJ2-7 TRBV30 CACEESSYEQYF
TRBJ2-5 TRBV5-1 CASSLFPAEETQYF
TRBJ2-5 TRBV9 CASSVGGLQETQYF
TRBJ2-3 TRBV7-3 CASSLTGKVADTQYF
TRBJ1-2 TRBV29-1 CSVGGGTYGYTF
TRBJ2-7 TRBV5-1 CASSLVPPPGFLGEQYF
TRBJ2-4 TRBV7-2 CASSFLTAKNIQYF